One sample yielded the 22 T cell receptor beta chains listed below, sequenced in a study of CD8+ T cells in alopecia areata. Sequencing templates came from extracted RNA that was reverse transcribed into cDNA. Profiled with immunoSEQ multiplex PCR; TCRdb holds only in-frame clones, not every one. The table shows about 110,000 clones, with under 65% occurring only once. The material sequenced was NKG2D-low CD8+ T cells sorted from blood. These receptors all stem from a human donor with alopecia areata.

This chain links TRBV2 with TRBJ2-2, with D unresolved. The CDR3 is made up of 13 amino acids. The germline V gene has CDR1 SNHLY and CDR2 FYNNEI. Deletions cut 6 bases from V and 6 bases from J, with 11 bases between. CDR3 residues: CASRVRFPGELFF. In DNA, the CDR3 is TGTGCCAGCAGAGTCCGCTTTCCCGGGGAGCTGTTTTTT.

This chain joins TRBV10-3 and TRBJ1-1; a possible D gene is TRBD1 (5 bases). The V end lost 0 bases, the J end lost 4 bases, and 6 bases lay between the germline ends. The germline V gene has CDR1 ENHRY and CDR2 SYGVKD. The CDR3 length is 13 residues. DNA for the CDR3: TGTGCCATCAGTGAGTCGGGGGGCACTGAAGCTTTCTTT. Its translation is CAISESGGTEAFF.

The chain is built from TRBV2 and TRBJ2-4, with D tentatively TRBD2 (7 bases). The germline V gene encodes CDR1 SNHLY and CDR2 FYNNEI. The CDR3 spans 15 residues. V was trimmed by 10 bases and J by 2 bases, leaving 18 bases between them. Here the CDR3 DNA reads TGTGCCATCCTAGGGGGGGACTTTTCCAAAAACATTCAGTACTTC. Its protein is CAILGGDFSKNIQYF.

The chain combines TRBV2 with TRBJ2-1; 11 nucleotides line up with TRBD2. The length of the CDR3 is 15 residues. V dropped 3 bases and J dropped 8; count of bases not matched to a gene: 6. The germline V gene encodes CDR1 SNHLY and CDR2 FYNNEI. The CDR3 DNA sequence: TGTGCCAGCAGTGAGACTAGCGGGAATCCCCATGAGCAGTTCTTC. Protein sequence: CASSETSGNPHEQFF.

The DNA for the CDR3 is TGTGCCAGCAGTGAGAGGGGGCCCTCAGATACGCAGTATTTT. Translating it yields CASSERGPSDTQYF. This chain links TRBV2 with TRBJ2-3, with 7 bases aligning to TRBD1. J was trimmed by 4 bases and V by 3 bases; bases with no gene match: 4. The CDR3 extends over 14 amino acids. CDR1 is SNHLY and CDR2 is FYNNEI in the germline V gene.

This clone was seen only once. The gene calls are TRBV9 and TRBJ2-5; TRBD1 matches 10 bases. This CDR3 contains 15 residues. V was clipped by 3 bases and J by 5 bases; unmatched bases: 7. Germline CDR1 and CDR2: SGDLS and YYNGEE. The CDR3, as DNA: TGTGCCAGCAGCGCAGACAGGGGGCAGCGGGAGACCCAGTACTTC. Its translation is CASSADRGQRETQYF.

The chain carries TRBV27 and TRBJ2-1; 11 nucleotides match TRBD2. J was trimmed by 7 bases and V by 4 bases; bases with no gene match: 3. The CDR3 is 14 amino acids. The germline CDR1 and CDR2 sequences are MNHEY and SMNVEV (reference sequence). The CDR3 here is CASSWVAGGNEQFF. The CDR3, as DNA: TGTGCCAGCAGTTGGGTAGCGGGAGGGAATGAGCAGTTCTTC.

This clone was recorded once. The chain couples TRBV28 to TRBJ2-7; D is perhaps TRBD1 (5 bases). Trimming cost V 3 bases and J 9 bases, with 21 bases left between them. Germline CDR1 MDHEN, CDR2 SYDVKM. This CDR3 comprises 15 residues. CDR3 region: CASSLGRAGKAGQYF. In nucleotides, the CDR3 is TGTGCCAGCAGTTTGGGTAGGGCAGGGAAGGCTGGGCAGTACTTC.

The rearrangement joins TRBV11-1 to TRBJ2-6, with a weak D call TRBD1 (7 bases). The CDR3 sequence is 17 residues long. V was clipped by 7 bases and J by 0 bases, with 16 bases between them. Germline CDR1 is SGHAT and CDR2 is FQDESV (reference sequence). CDR3 amino acids: CASTRGTGSSGANVLTF. The CDR3, as DNA: TGTGCCAGCACCAGGGGGACTGGGAGCTCTGGGGCCAACGTCCTGACTTTC.

DNA of the CDR3: TGCGCCAGCAGCCAACGGGACGGGGAAGGCTACACCTTC. Protein: CASSQRDGEGYTF. This chain joins TRBV4-1 and TRBJ1-2; possible D gene TRBD1, 5 bases. This CDR3 has 13 residues. V gave up 2 bases and J gave up 8 bases, with 12 bases separating them. Germline assignment: CDR1 MGHRA and CDR2 YSYEKL.

This clone was counted between two and nine times. The chain has TRBV29-1 and TRBJ1-1; D unresolved. Germline loops: CDR1 SQVTM, CDR2 ANQGSEA. This CDR3 region has 14 residues. Trimming shortened V by 1 base and J by 11 bases, and 20 bases separated the two germline ends. The CDR3 here is CSVEGAQEGVSAFF. CDR3 bases: TGCAGCGTTGAAGGGGCTCAGGAAGGCGTATCGGCTTTCTTT.

This chain connects TRBV29-1 to TRBJ2-2; 15 nucleotides match TRBD2. CDR3 size: 15 residues. The V and J ends lost 6 bases and 7 bases, in that order; junction bases with no gene match: 6. Germline V gene lookup returns CDR1 SQVTM and CDR2 ANQGSEA. The CDR3 is CSVGLAGGPVGELFF. The CDR3 DNA sequence: TGCAGCGTCGGACTAGCGGGAGGGCCGGTCGGGGAGCTGTTTTTT.

In this sample, this clone turned up a few times. This chain joins TRBV5-1 and TRBJ1-1; 8 bases align to TRBD1. The CDR3 is 14 amino acids. Germline assignment: CDR1 SGHRS and CDR2 YFSETQ. The V gene end was trimmed by 4 bases and the J gene end by 1 base; junction bases not matched to a gene: 3. The CDR3 DNA reads as TGCGCCAGCAGCGCGGGACAGGAGAACACTGAAGCTTTCTTT. Its protein product is CASSAGQENTEAFF.

The chain recombines TRBV7-3 with TRBJ2-1; 8 nucleotides line up with TRBD2. CDR3 size: 17 residues. Germline V gene lookup returns CDR1 SGHTA and CDR2 FQGTGA. The V and J ends lost 5 bases and 0 bases, in that order; junction bases with no gene match: 9. CDR3 sequence (DNA): TGTGCCAGCAGCCCCACGGTAGCGGGAAGCTCCTACAATGAGCAGTTCTTC. Translating gives CASSPTVAGSSYNEQFF.

The chain carries TRBV19 and TRBJ2-1; D not certain. Germline values: CDR1 LNHDA, CDR2 SQIVND (reference sequence). Deletions cut 8 bases from V and 1 base from J, with 15 bases between. The CDR3 is made up of 15 amino acids. The DNA of the CDR3 is TGTGCCAGTGCCTCGAACTCCCGGTCCTACAATGAGCAGTTCTTC. Encoded protein: CASASNSRSYNEQFF.

This clone has a handful of counts. The chain carries TRBV18 and TRBJ2-5; D might be TRBD1 or TRBD2, each matching 6 bases. Trimming removed 4 bases at V and 0 bases at J, with 24 bases between. CDR3 size: 19 residues. From germline, CDR1 is KGHSH and CDR2 LQKENI. This CDR3 reads CASSRIVGGPHNYQETQYF. The CDR3 nucleotides are TGTGCCAGCTCACGCATCGTGGGGGGCCCACACAACTACCAAGAGACCCAGTACTTC.

V gene TRBV13 combines with J gene TRBJ1-5, with 7 bases identical to TRBD1. The germline CDR1 and CDR2 sequences are PRHDT and FYEKMQ (reference sequence). This CDR3 comprises 13 residues. V lost 4 bases to trimming and J lost 12 bases; unmatched junction nucleotides: 9. The CDR3, as DNA: TGTGCCAGCAGCTCGAGACTACAGGGGAACCAGCATTTT. It specifies CASSSRLQGNQHF.

This clone came up once. The chain is built from TRBV9 and TRBJ2-3; 7 bases match TRBD2. Germline trimming cut 0 bases from V and 4 bases from J; bases unmatched to any gene: 8. The CDR3 is 16 amino acids. Germline V gene data show CDR1 as SGDLS and CDR2 as YYNGEE. CDR3 nucleotides: TGTGCCAGCAGCGTAGGGGAGCGGGATTGGTCAGATACGCAGTATTTT. Its protein is CASSVGERDWSDTQYF. The full variable domain, with the rest looked up from reference TRBV9 and TRBJ2-3, is DSGVTQTPKHLITATGQRVTLRCSPRSGDLSVYWYQQSLDQGLQFLIQYYNGEERAKGNILERFSAQQFPDLHSELNLSSLELGDSALYFCASSVGERDWSDTQYFGPGTRLTVL.

This clone was picked up a small number of times. The V call is TRBV6-6, the J call TRBJ1-1, with D perhaps matching TRBD1 (5 bases). This CDR3 is built from 13 residues. Germline values: CDR1 MNHNY, CDR2 SVGAGI (reference sequence). The ends were cut back, 7 bases at V and 0 bases at J, with 9 bases in the middle. The CDR3 nucleotides read TGTGCCAGCACTGGGGCCATGAACACTGAAGCTTTCTTT. It yields the protein CASTGAMNTEAFF.

The chain recombines TRBV13 with TRBJ1-5, with D maybe TRBD1 (5 bases). Trimming removed 3 bases at V and 6 bases at J, with 9 bases between. The CDR3 spans 13 residues. CDR1 and CDR2 from the germline V gene are PRHDT and FYEKMQ (reference sequence). CDR3 coding DNA: TGTGCCAGCAGCTTCGGGGGTGGTCAGCCCCAGCATTTT. It encodes CASSFGGGQPQHF.

CDR3 bases: TGTGCCAGTAGTCCCGACGGGTACACTGAAGCTTTCTTT. Translating it yields CASSPDGYTEAFF. This sequence joins TRBV19 and TRBJ1-1; no clear D gene. With 5 bases removed from V and 3 bases from J, the gap between germline ends came to 10 bases. This CDR3 comprises 13 residues. Germline V gene sequence: CDR1 LNHDA, CDR2 SQIVND (reference sequence). Full variable domain (rest looked up from reference TRBV19 and TRBJ1-1): DGGITQSPKYLFRKEGQNVTLSCEQNLNHDAMYWYRQDPGQGLRLIYYSQIVNDFQKGDIAEGYSVSREKKESFPLTVTSAQKNPTAFYLCASSPDGYTEAFFGQGTRLTVV.

V and J are TRBV7-9 and TRBJ2-7; 7 bases match TRBD1. From germline, CDR1 is SEHNR and CDR2 FQNEAQ (reference sequence). The CDR3 sequence is 15 residues long. V was clipped by 6 bases and J by 0 bases; unmatched bases: 8. The CDR3 reads CASSLTDRSSYEQYF. Written as DNA, the CDR3 is TGTGCCAGCAGTTTAACGGACAGGAGCTCCTACGAGCAGTACTTC.